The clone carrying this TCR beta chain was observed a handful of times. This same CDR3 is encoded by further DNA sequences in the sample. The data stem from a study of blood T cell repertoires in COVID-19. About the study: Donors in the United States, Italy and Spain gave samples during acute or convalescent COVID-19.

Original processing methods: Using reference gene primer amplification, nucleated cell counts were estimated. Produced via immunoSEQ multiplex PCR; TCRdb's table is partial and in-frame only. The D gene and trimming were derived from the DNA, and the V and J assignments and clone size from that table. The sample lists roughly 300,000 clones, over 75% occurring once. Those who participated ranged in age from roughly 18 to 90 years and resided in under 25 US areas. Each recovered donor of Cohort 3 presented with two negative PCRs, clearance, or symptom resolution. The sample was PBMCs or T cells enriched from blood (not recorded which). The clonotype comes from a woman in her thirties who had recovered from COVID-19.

The CDR3 DNA reads TGTGCCAGCAGCCCGACTAGCGGGGGGTCCTACGAGCAGTACTTC. This translates into CASSPTSGGSYEQYF. This rearrangement joins TRBV7-9 to TRBJ2-7, with 13 positions matching TRBD2. The germline gives CDR1 SEHNR, CDR2 FQNEAQ (reference sequence). Unmatched junction bases numbered 2, after V lost 5 bases and J lost 1 base. The CDR3 sequence is 15 residues long.